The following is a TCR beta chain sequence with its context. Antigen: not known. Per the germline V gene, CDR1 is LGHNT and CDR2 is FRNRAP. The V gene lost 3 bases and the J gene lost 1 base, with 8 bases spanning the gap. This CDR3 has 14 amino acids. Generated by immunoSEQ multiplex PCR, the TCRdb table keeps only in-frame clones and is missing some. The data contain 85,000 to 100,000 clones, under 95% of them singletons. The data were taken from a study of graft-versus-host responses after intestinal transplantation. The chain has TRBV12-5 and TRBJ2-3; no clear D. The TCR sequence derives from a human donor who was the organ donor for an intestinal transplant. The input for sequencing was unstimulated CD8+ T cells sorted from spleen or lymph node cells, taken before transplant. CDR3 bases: TGTGCTAGTGGTTTTGGGCCGGGCACAGATACGCAGTATTTT. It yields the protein CASGFGPGTDTQYF. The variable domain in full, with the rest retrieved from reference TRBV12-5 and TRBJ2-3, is DARVTQTPRHKVTEMGQEVTMRCQPILGHNTVFWYRQTMMQGLELLAYFRNRAPLDDSGMPKDRFSAEMPDATLATLKIQPSEPRDSAVYFCASGFGPGTDTQYFGPGTRLTVL.